The 18 T cell receptor beta chains reported below all come from one sample, sequenced in a study of T cell responses to AZD1222 COVID-19 vaccine. Sequencing used immunoSEQ multiplex PCR; TCRdb keeps in-frame clones, though not all of them. The sample lists about 210,000 clones, about 94% occurring once. The source material was peripheral blood, sampled 28 days after the second dose of the MenACWY control vaccine. The receptors derive from an adult who received the MenACWY meningococcal vaccine as a control.

CDR3 bases: TGTGCCAGCAGCTTATACGTCAGAGACTATGGCTACACCTTC. Translating it yields CASSLYVRDYGYTF. The chain combines TRBV7-2 with TRBJ1-2; the D is unclear. CDR3 length: 14 amino acids. Per the germline V gene, CDR1 is SGHTA and CDR2 is FQGNSA. The V end lost 2 bases, the J end lost 3 bases, and 10 bases lay between the germline ends.

The chain is built from TRBV19 and TRBJ2-7; TRBD1 matches at 9 bases. The CDR3 is 15 residues long. Germline CDR1 and CDR2: LNHDA and SQIVND (reference sequence). Unmatched junction bases numbered 1, after V lost 1 base and J lost 0 bases. In nucleotides, the CDR3 is TGTGCCAGTAGTATAGTGGACAGGGGCTCCTACGAGCAGTACTTC. This sequence encodes CASSIVDRGSYEQYF.

The gene calls are TRBV30 and TRBJ1-2; 7 bases agree with TRBD1. CDR3 length: 13 residues. Trimming removed 3 bases from V and 3 bases from J; junction bases left unmatched: 4. Per the germline V gene, CDR1 is GTSNPN and CDR2 is SVGIG (reference sequence). The CDR3 region has the DNA TGTGCCTGGAGGGCGGGACAGCACTATGGCTACACCTTC. It translates to CAWRAGQHYGYTF.

This clone was recorded once. The chain recombines TRBV7-9 with TRBJ2-1; D ambiguous. The germline CDR1 and CDR2 sequences are SEHNR and FQNEAQ (reference sequence). Between the trimmed V and J ends, which lost 4 bases and 9 bases, there was a span of 13 bases. The CDR3 totals 13 residues. DNA of the CDR3: TGTGCCAGCAGCTCCCGACACCCTGGTGAGCAGTTCTTC. As protein: CASSSRHPGEQFF.

V gene TRBV6-4 combines with J gene TRBJ2-7; 7 bases are shared with TRBD1. The CDR3 is 17 residues long. V shed 2 bases, J shed 1 base, and the junction held 11 bases outside the gene matches. Germline CDR1 reads MRHNA; CDR2 reads SNTAGT. The CDR3 reads CASSDDSSGQLSYEQYF. The CDR3 bases are TGTGCCAGCAGTGACGACTCGTCGGGACAGCTTTCCTACGAGCAGTACTTC.

V is TRBV5-6 and J is TRBJ1-3; D unresolved. The length of the CDR3 is 14 residues. Looked up from germline, CDR1 is SGHDT and CDR2 is YYEEEE. V gave up 0 bases and J gave up 2 bases, with 6 bases separating them. CDR3: CASSLAGAGNTIYF. In nucleotides, the CDR3 is TGTGCCAGCAGCTTGGCCGGGGCTGGAAACACCATATATTTT.

About this clone itself: The sample has other DNA sequences that encode this CDR3 too. CDR3 sequence (DNA): TGTGCCTGGAGTTCGGCGGAGACCCAGTACTTC. Residues: CAWSSAETQYF. This sequence joins TRBV30 and TRBJ2-5; D not resolved. Germline V lookup: CDR1 GTSNPN, CDR2 SVGIG (reference sequence). This CDR3 spans 11 amino acids. V lost 2 bases, J lost 5 bases, and 6 bases lay in between. Complete variable domain (other parts from reference TRBV30 and TRBJ2-5): SQTIHQWPATLVQPVGSPLSLECTVEGTSNPNLYWYRQAAGRGLQLLFYSVGIGQISSEVPQNLSASRPQDRQFILSSKKLLLSDSGFYLCAWSSAETQYFGPGTRLLVL.

The rearrangement links TRBV3-1 (or the pseudogene TRBV3-2) to TRBJ2-5, with 13 bases aligning to TRBD2. This CDR3 region has 16 residues. V lost 3 bases, J lost 1 base, and 2 bases stayed unmatched. Germline lookup yields CDR1 LGHDT and CDR2 YNNKEL (reference sequence). As DNA, the CDR3 is TGTGCCAGCAGCCACAGACTAGCGGGGGGCCAAGAGACCCAGTACTTC. Translated, it gives CASSHRLAGGQETQYF.

The V gene is TRBV19, the J gene TRBJ2-2, with D perhaps matching TRBD1 (6 bases). The germline V gene has CDR1 LNHDA and CDR2 SQIVND (reference sequence). Trimming took off 7 bases at V and 0 bases at J, with 21 bases between the two ends. CDR3 length: 18 residues. This CDR3 reads CASTIGGFLFANTGELFF. The DNA of the CDR3 is TGTGCCAGTACCATAGGGGGATTTCTGTTCGCGAACACCGGGGAGCTGTTTTTT. The full variable domain, rest sourced from reference TRBV19 and TRBJ2-2, is DGGITQSPKYLFRKEGQNVTLSCEQNLNHDAMYWYRQDPGQGLRLIYYSQIVNDFQKGDIAEGYSVSREKKESFPLTVTSAQKNPTAFYLCASTIGGFLFANTGELFFGEGSRLTVL.

The rearrangement links TRBV7-9 to TRBJ2-5, with 8 bases aligning to TRBD1. The germline V gene encodes CDR1 SEHNR and CDR2 FQNEAQ (reference sequence). After removal of 5 bases from V and 5 bases from J, the junction contained 7 bases not matched to a gene. This CDR3 spans 14 amino acids. The CDR3 coding sequence is TGTGCCAGCAGCGCAGGACAGGGCCGGGAGACCCAGTACTTC. Residues: CASSAGQGRETQYF.

V is TRBV27 and J is TRBJ1-5, with D hard to call. The V end was cut by 8 bases, the J end by 2 bases, with 13 bases between. Germline V CDR1 and CDR2: MNHEY, SMNVEV (reference sequence). The CDR3 length is 14 residues. This CDR3 is CASRLGFGNQPQHF. CDR3 in DNA: TGTGCCAGCCGGCTGGGCTTTGGCAATCAGCCCCAGCATTTT.

This sequence joins TRBV9 and TRBJ2-6; no clear D. CDR3 length equals 19 residues. Looked up from germline, CDR1 is SGDLS and CDR2 is YYNGEE. Trimming shortened V by 0 bases and J by 0 bases, and 16 bases separated the two germline ends. CDR3 region: CASSVARGEKISGANVLTF. CDR3 coding DNA: TGTGCCAGCAGCGTAGCTCGTGGGGAAAAGATCTCTGGGGCCAACGTCCTGACTTTC.

The CDR3 loop is CASSPEGASGELFF. CDR3 coding DNA: TGTGCCAGCTCACCAGAGGGGGCGAGCGGGGAGCTGTTTTTT. V gene TRBV18 combines with J gene TRBJ2-2; 7 positions match TRBD1. Trimming took 2 bases from V and 7 from J; bases not matched to a gene: 4. Germline CDR1 reads KGHSH; CDR2 reads LQKENI. This CDR3 spans 14 amino acids.

The CDR3 reads CASSFVTEAFF. The CDR3 DNA reads as TGTGCCAGCAGCTTTGTCACTGAAGCTTTCTTT. V and J are TRBV5-6 and TRBJ1-1; D not certain. V was shortened by 2 bases and J by 4 bases, with 3 bases between the two germline ends. CDR1 is SGHDT and CDR2 is YYEEEE in the germline V gene. CDR3 length equals 11 residues.

The chain links TRBV14 to TRBJ2-5; TRBD2 matches at 8 bases. CDR3 size: 14 residues. Germline-derived CDR1 and CDR2 are SGHDN and FVKESK. The trim removed 0 bases at V and 5 bases at J, leaving 2 bases unmatched. This chain's CDR3 is CASSQEASGETQYF. The CDR3 DNA is TGTGCCAGCAGCCAAGAAGCTAGCGGGGAGACCCAGTACTTC.

The rearrangement uses TRBV3-1 (or the pseudogene TRBV3-2) and TRBJ2-3; TRBD2 matches at 7 bases. The CDR3 spans 15 residues. Germline CDR1 reads LGHDT; CDR2 reads YNNKEL (reference sequence). V was clipped by 6 bases and J by 2 bases; unmatched bases: 8. The CDR3 here is CASRGGAGFTDTQYF. CDR3 DNA sequence: TGTGCCAGCAGGGGAGGGGCCGGTTTCACAGATACGCAGTATTTT.

The sample holds a few counts of this clone. The chain links TRBV5-4 to TRBJ2-1; D is possibly TRBD1 (5 bases). The length of the CDR3 is 15 residues. CDR1 is SGHNT and CDR2 is YYREEE in the germline V gene (reference sequence). V was shortened by 4 bases and J by 1 base, with 12 bases between the two germline ends. This CDR3 reads CASSADSRSYNEQFF. The CDR3 DNA sequence: TGTGCCAGCAGCGCTGACAGTAGATCCTACAATGAGCAGTTCTTC.

The chain couples TRBV7-3 to TRBJ1-5; perhaps TRBD1 as D (6 bases). The CDR3 extends over 16 amino acids. Per the germline V gene, CDR1 is SGHTA and CDR2 is FQGTGA. V lost 1 base, J lost 3 bases, and 13 bases lay in between. CDR3 nucleotide sequence: TGTGCCAGCAGCTTAAGGCCGGACAGCTACAATCAGCCCCAGCATTTT. Translated: CASSLRPDSYNQPQHF.